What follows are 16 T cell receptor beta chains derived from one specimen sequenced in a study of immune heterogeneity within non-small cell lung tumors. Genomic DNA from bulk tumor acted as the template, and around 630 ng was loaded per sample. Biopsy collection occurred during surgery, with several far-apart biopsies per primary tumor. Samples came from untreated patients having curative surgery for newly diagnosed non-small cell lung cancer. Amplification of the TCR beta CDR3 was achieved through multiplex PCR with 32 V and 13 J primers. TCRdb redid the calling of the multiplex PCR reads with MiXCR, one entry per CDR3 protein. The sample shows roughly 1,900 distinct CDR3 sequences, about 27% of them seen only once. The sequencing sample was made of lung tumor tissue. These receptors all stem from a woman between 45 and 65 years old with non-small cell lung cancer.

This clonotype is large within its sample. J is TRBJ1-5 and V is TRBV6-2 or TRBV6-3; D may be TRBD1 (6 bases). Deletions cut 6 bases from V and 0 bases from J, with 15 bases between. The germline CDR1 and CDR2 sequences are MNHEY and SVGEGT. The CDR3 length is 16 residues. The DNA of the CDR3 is TGTGCCAGCAGAGAGGGCAGGGGCCGTAGCAATCAGCCCCAGCATTTT. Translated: CASREGRGRSNQPQHF.

CDR3 sequence reads: CASSPGRGHQETQYF. In nucleotides, the CDR3 is TGCGCCAGCAGCCCTGGCCGGGGGCACCAAGAGACCCAGTACTTC. The gene calls are TRBV4-1 and TRBJ2-5; D may match TRBD1 or TRBD2 (6 bases each). Trimming took 4 bases from V and 0 from J, leaving 12 bases between them. In germline, CDR1 is MGHRA, CDR2 YSYEKL. CDR3 size: 15 residues.

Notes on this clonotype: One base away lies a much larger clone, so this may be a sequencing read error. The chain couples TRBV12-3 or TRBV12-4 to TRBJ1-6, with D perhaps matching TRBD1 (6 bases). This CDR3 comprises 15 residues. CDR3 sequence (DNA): TGTGCCAGCACGGCGACAGGCTCTTATAATCCACCCCTCCACTTT. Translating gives CASTATGSYNPPLHF.

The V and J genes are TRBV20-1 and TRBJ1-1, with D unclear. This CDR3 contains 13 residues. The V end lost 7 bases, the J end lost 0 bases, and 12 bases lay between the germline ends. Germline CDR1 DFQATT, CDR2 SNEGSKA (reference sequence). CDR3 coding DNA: TGCAGTGGGACTCTTTCGATGAACACTGAAGCTTTCTTT. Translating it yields CSGTLSMNTEAFF.

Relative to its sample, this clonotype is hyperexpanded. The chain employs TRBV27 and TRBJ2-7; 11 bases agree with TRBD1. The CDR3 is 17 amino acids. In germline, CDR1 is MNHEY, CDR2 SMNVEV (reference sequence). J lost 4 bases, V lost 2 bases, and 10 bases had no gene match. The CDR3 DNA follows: TGTGCCAGCAGTTTACGGTGGGGGGGACAGGGGGTTTACGAGCAGTACTTC. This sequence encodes CASSLRWGGQGVYEQYF.

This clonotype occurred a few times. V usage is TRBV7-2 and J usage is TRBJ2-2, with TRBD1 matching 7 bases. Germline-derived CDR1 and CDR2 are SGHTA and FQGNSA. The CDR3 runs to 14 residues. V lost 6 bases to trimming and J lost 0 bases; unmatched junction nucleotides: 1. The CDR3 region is CASRGGPNTGELFF. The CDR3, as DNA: TGTGCCAGCAGAGGGGGCCCGAACACCGGGGAGCTGTTTTTT.

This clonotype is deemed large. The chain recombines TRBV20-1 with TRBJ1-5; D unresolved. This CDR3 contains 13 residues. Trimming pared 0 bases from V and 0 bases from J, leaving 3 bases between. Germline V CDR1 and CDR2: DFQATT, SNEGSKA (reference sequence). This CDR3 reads CSARDNSNQPQHF. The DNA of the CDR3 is TGCAGTGCTAGAGATAATAGCAATCAGCCCCAGCATTTT.

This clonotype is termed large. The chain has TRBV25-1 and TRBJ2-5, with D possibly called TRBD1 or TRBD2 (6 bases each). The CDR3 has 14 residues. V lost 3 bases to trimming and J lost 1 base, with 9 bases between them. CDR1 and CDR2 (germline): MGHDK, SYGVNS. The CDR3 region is CASSDRGLQETQYF. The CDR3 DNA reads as TGTGCCAGCAGTGATCGGGGGCTCCAAGAGACCCAGTACTTC. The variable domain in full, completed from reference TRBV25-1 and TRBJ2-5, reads EADIYQTPRYLVIGTGKKITLECSQTMGHDKMYWYQQDPGMELHLIHYSYGVNSTEKGDLSSESTVSRIRTEHFPLTLESARPSHTSQYLCASSDRGLQETQYFGPGTRLLVL.

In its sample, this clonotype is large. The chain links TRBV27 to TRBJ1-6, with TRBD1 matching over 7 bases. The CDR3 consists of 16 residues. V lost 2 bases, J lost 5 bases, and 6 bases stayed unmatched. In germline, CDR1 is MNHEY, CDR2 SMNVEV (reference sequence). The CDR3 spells CASSLGRGEHNSPLHF. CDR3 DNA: TGTGCCAGCAGTTTAGGCAGGGGGGAACATAATTCACCCCTCCACTTT.

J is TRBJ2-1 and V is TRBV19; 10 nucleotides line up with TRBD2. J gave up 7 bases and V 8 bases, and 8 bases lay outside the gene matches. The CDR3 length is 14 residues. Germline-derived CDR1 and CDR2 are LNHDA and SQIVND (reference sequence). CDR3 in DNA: TGTGCCAGTCAGCGGGGGGGCCTTGGGAATGAGCAGTTCTTC. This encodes CASQRGGLGNEQFF.

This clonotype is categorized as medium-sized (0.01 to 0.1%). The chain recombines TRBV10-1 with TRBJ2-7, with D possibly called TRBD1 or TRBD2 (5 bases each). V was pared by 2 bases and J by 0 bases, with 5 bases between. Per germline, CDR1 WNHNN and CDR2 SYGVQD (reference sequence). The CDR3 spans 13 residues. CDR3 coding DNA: TGCGCCAGCAGTGAGGGGGGCTCCTACGAGCAGTACTTC. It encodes CASSEGGSYEQYF.

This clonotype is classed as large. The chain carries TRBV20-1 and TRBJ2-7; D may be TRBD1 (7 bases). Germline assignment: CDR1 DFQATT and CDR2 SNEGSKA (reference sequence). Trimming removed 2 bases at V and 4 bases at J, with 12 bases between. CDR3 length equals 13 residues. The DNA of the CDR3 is TGCAGTGCTAGATCGACAGGGAGGTACGAGCAGTACTTC. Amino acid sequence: CSARSTGRYEQYF.

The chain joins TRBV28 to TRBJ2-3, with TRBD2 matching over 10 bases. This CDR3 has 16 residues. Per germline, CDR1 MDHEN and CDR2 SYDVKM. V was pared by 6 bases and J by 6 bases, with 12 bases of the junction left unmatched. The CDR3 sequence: CASRQTIAGGRDTQYF. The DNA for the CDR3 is TGTGCCAGCAGACAAACAATAGCGGGAGGTCGGGATACGCAGTATTTT.

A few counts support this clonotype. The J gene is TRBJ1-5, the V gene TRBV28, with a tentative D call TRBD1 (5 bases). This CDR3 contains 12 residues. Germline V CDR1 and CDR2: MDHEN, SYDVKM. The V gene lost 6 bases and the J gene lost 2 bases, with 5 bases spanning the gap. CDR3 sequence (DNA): TGTGCCAGCAGACAGGGCAATCAGCCCCAGCATTTT. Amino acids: CASRQGNQPQHF.

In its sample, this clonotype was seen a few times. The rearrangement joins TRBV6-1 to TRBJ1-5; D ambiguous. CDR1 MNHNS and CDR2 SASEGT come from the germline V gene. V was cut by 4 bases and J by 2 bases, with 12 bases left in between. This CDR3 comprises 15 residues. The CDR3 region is CASSVLGRGNQPQHF. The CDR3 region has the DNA TGTGCCAGCAGTGTTCTAGGGAGGGGCAATCAGCCCCAGCATTTT.

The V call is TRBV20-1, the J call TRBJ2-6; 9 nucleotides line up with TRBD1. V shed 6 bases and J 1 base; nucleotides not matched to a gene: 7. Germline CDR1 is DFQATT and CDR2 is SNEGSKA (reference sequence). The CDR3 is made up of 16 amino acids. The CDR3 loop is CSAPDRGNSGANVLTF. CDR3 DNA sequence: TGCAGTGCCCCTGACAGGGGGAATTCTGGGGCCAACGTCCTGACTTTC.